This TCR beta chain derives from a study of blood T cells in healthy people across ages (dated by TCRdb to about 2015). General notes on the study: In model experiments, roughly one uniquely barcoded TCR beta cDNA molecule per two T cells was captured by template switching. Donors of different ages were randomly distributed across sequencing lanes to avoid experimental bias. Donors were grouped into four age groups: young (average approximately 15 years), middle-aged (under 40), aged (62) and long-lived (about 82). Two additional independent replicas of 1 million unique cDNA reads from the same blood draw were analyzed for two donors (one aged 18 to 29 and one aged 80 or older). Age-related changes in TCR beta repertoire diversity were measured in the study by deep sequencing normalized with unique cDNA molecular identifiers.

CDR1 is given as MDHEN and CDR2 as SYDVKM, both from the germline V gene. The CDR3 has 19 amino acids, counting the end cysteine and phenylalanine. The sequence is cut down to CDR3 DNA, 57 bases in frame from base 1. Unmatched junction bases come to 12, with V trimmed by 8 bases and J by 0 bases. The roughly 38 donors, aged about 6 to 100 years, were systemically healthy Caucasian individuals from Russia. About 9.6 milliliters of peripheral blood were collected from each donor into EDTA-treated Vacutainer tubes. PBMCs were isolated by Ficoll-Paque density-gradient centrifugation, with at least 7 million obtained per sample. Total RNA, at least 6 micrograms per sample, was extracted from PBMCs with Trizol reagent. For every donor, an aliquot of PBMCs went through flow cytometry to measure the percentages of naive CD45RAhigh/CD27high T cells. This clonotype was counted only a few times. Its antigen remains unidentified. Within one base of it there is no much larger clone, and no base qualities were kept.

Libraries were constructed by 5' RACE. Instrument used: Illumina HiSeq 2500. A second PCR of roughly 6 to 11 cycles was run with a J-beta primer mix and a sample-barcoded 5' primer. A unique molecular identifier was introduced onto each TCR beta cDNA molecule by a template-switch 5' adaptor carrying 12 random nucleotides. At least 3 million CDR3-containing paired-end reads were obtained from each sample. First-strand cDNA synthesis was performed from all RNA using the Mint cDNA synthesis kit, with priming by a TRBC-specific oligonucleotide. Following uracil-DNA glycosylase treatment, a first 18-cycle PCR with universal primers M1SS and BC2_uni_R was performed on all cDNA. In the original analysis: For normalization, 1 million high-quality reads, each with a distinct molecular identifier, were randomly selected from each sample. Instead of being binned into consensus sequences, reads with shared molecular identifiers were discarded. MiTCR, run with a Q25 quality threshold and the strictest error-elimination algorithm, handled CDR3 identification, clonotype clustering and error correction. A nonparametric unseen species model using Euler transformation provided a lower-bound estimate of total TCR beta diversity. The public reads were run again by TCRdb, first through fastp at Q25 and then through MiXCR, and only productive beta chains were kept. Each record represents a unique CDR3 protein, reported with the most common genes and DNA among its rows. V and J calls and clone size were set by TCRdb, not the authors. The sample table lists about 1.7 million distinct CDR3 sequences, 28% of them with a count of one. The leading ten clones occupy more than 6% of the sample.

General study outcomes and caveats: Compared with the aged group, the long-lived group had more naive CD4+ T cells, fewer expanded clones and increased TCR diversity, suggesting age selection. Observed TCR beta diversity per million T cells fell roughly linearly with age, and a significant reduction was already apparent by age roughly 40. Conclusive comparison of naive and antigen-experienced compartments was prevented by the profiling of bulk unsorted PBMCs. Because donor CMV infection status was unknown, age-related changes in expanded clonotypes were potentially confounded. There was a strong correlation between observed TCR beta diversity and the percentage of naive T cells measured by flow cytometry. Total diversity estimates from one million sequenced T cells were considered lower bounds and underestimates.

The sequence was obtained from a young woman in good health. This receptor chain uses TRBV28 and TRBJ2-1, and 14 junctional nucleotides match TRBD2. Input material: blood. The CDR3 protein sequence reads: CASHHREGTSGSSYNEQFF. The sequenced DNA is TGTGCCAGCCACCACAGGGAGGGGACTAGCGGGAGCTCCTACAATGAGCAGTTCTTC.